This T cell receptor (beta chain) stems from a study of cytomegalovirus exposure and HLA in healthy donors (dated by TCRdb to the late 2010s). For context, the study as a whole: According to an earlier analysis of 550 to 750 of the donors, some 180 million T cells yielded roughly 110 million unique TCR beta sequences and 276 Gb of sequence data. Across about 370 genotyped donors of the cohort, an average of roughly 250,000 unique TCR beta nucleotide sequences per donor were sequenced, and roughly 17% of those sequences were non-productive. Rather than using new phenotypic data, the later analysis identified candidate immune exposures from TCR beta sequences and from how often those sequences occurred across donors. Genome-wide SNP genotypes for about 65% of the roughly 670 donors were used in a later genetic analysis, which treated that subset as a discovery cohort. An earlier analysis of about 620 of the donors applied high-throughput TCR beta sequencing to assess whether each TCR beta V gene segment acted as functional or pseudogenic. Because of strong linkage in the cohort, 5 or 6 DR-DQ haplotypes were treated as single units for association and clustering. Of the 300 to 500 genotyped donors, over 80% were placed in the genetic ancestry cluster associated with self-reported Caucasian donors. An early release covering 550 to 650 HLA-typed donors comprised roughly 300 gigabases of sequencing data and around 85 million unique TCR sequences. The study aimed to test whether cataloging public T cell receptors could reveal signatures of past pathogen exposure. HLA typing covered class I and class II loci at four-digit resolution. Besides the first cohort of 550 to 750 subjects, a separate validation cohort made up of about 120 different subjects was used. In a later analysis, previously published TCR beta repertoires from roughly 710 donors were re-analyzed and high-resolution HLA genotyping was added so that TCR occurrence patterns could be studied. Every repertoire in the discovery cohort had been generated on one and the same sequencing platform. High-throughput TCR immunosequencing, statistical association of individual TCRs with disease status, and machine learning were combined to predict cytomegalovirus infection status. Using immunosequencing, the study profiled T cell repertoires from 500 to 800 subjects and related those repertoires to cytomegalovirus serostatus. Donor age, sex, ethnicity and CMV serostatus were collected together with the repertoire data. The number of donors typed differed by locus, with 629-630 for A, B, C, DRB1 and DQB1, about 500 for DQA1, approximately 570 for DPA1, and some 440 for DPB1. Findings and caveats that apply to the study as a whole: Compared with equally common non-associated chains, HLA-associated TCR beta chains in a later analysis were more clonally expanded and had lower generation probabilities. According to the authors, the approach could potentially be generalized to other disease states and immunological phenotypes. An earlier analysis of roughly 570 of the donors showed that most TCR beta V segments appeared in productive rearrangements either about 87% or about 30% of the time, which broadly matched IMGT annotations. Because HLA typing was missing for some donors at each locus, association tests included only the typed subset. An association between a missense DCLRE1C variant and V-gene and J-gene trimming of TCR beta chains was found in a later genetic analysis and replicated in an independent cohort. A total of roughly 160 TCR beta chains were listed by the study as associated with cytomegalovirus. Some IMGT-functional V segments, including TRBV6-2 and TRBV6-3, could not be told apart with the 87-base-pair reads, so those segments were excluded. A later genetic analysis reported fewer N-insertions in productive TCRs among donors in an Asian-associated ancestry cluster than the roughly 640-donor mean. In a later analysis, most CMV-associated TCR beta chains were found to appear HLA-restricted, with HLA associations seemingly driven largely by CMV exposure. Cytomegalovirus status was reported to be diagnosed by the classifier with high specificity and sensitivity in both the original and validation cohorts. A later analysis associated 16,951 TCR beta sequences with specific HLA alleles at a false discovery rate of 0.05. A further reported finding was that TCR beta sequences accurately predicted the HLA-A and HLA-B alleles for most subjects in the first cohort. The earlier analysis of approximately 540 of the donors excluded roughly 16 rarely observed V segments, including chromosome 9 orphons, because counts were too low. Strong co-occurrence of HLA alleles, especially DR and DQ, made assigning TCR associations to individual alleles difficult. The sequencing pipeline was judged likely to have produced a cluster of highly shared sequence variants as a technical artifact. A later analysis found that TCR association rates varied across HLA loci, with DRB1 alleles showing the most associated TCRs and HLA-C alleles the fewest. The cohort was sequenced for TCR beta chains only, and without alpha or paired-chain data the features that could be detected were limited. Linkage disequilibrium might explain the correlated functional status among segregating V segments, but an unknown experimental factor could not be ruled out. In a later analysis, several top co-occurrence clusters were reported to appear linked to parvovirus B19, influenza, CMV and Epstein-Barr virus. While some public TCRs were present in many individuals, most TCR sequences turned up only very rarely across donors. The presence/absence analyses assumed that sequencing depth was roughly uniform across donors, and that assumption may not be true. A few of the identified cytomegalovirus-associated TCR beta chains were confirmed in vitro to be specific for cytomegalovirus antigens. The only immune exposure information available for the cohort was CMV serostatus.

Library construction relied on the immunoSEQ multiplex PCR assay. The multiplex PCR relied on a mix of 60 forward primers for TCR Vbeta segments and 13 reverse primers for TCR Jbeta segments. The CDR3 region of rearranged TCR beta genes was amplified from genomic DNA with a multiplex PCR assay. Amplified TCR beta libraries were sequenced as 87-base-pair reads on the Illumina HiSeq System. As for the authors' bioinformatics: A later analysis counted 65 million to 90 million unique TCR beta chains across the 666 repertoires, and roughly 11 million of these chains were shared by at least two donors. To remove PCR and sequencing errors, raw reads were error-corrected and collapsed into unique sequences using a nearest-neighbor algorithm that merged closely related sequences. To assign V, D and J gene segments, CDR3 sequences were aligned to IMGT reference sequences. For a sequence to be retained, a match of at least six nucleotides was required to both a V gene segment and a J gene segment. Rearrangements were called productive when the CDR3 lacked stop codons and stayed in frame with V and J; all others were non-productive. CDR3 was defined according to IMGT convention as the region running from the second conserved V-encoded cysteine to the conserved J-encoded phenylalanine. The earlier analysis of about 590 of the donors excluded sequences that lacked an unambiguous match to a single V gene segment. An earlier analysis of a few hundred of the donors called V segments functional above 56.7% productive rearrangements and segregating when the between-donor standard deviation exceeded 5%. A statistical classification framework was developed to diagnose cytomegalovirus status using the catalog of TCR beta chain sequences. A later analysis assigned V and J genes by comparing TCR nucleotide sequences with IMGT/GENE-DB human TR gene sequences. In a later analysis, CDR3 sequences and most-parsimonious VDJ recombination scenarios were assigned using the TCRdist pipeline. A later analysis defined each TCR beta chain by its CDR3 amino acid sequence plus V-gene family, and excluded reads lacking a unique V-gene family. To address suspected cross-contamination and a sequencing artifact, a later analysis removed 592 highly shared, low-generation-probability nucleotide sequences. For each public chain, a later analysis derived a clonal expansion index from normalized ranks of inferred template counts within each repertoire. A later analysis computed generation probabilities with a VDJ recombination model fitted to out-of-frame rearrangements, and checked the results against IGoR. In a later analysis, TCR-TCR, TCR-HLA and TCR-CMV co-occurrence was scored with hypergeometric tests, and a repertoire-size bias correction was applied to TCR pairs. A later analysis estimated false discovery rates by permuting HLA or CMV assignments 20 times. A later analysis grouped co-occurring TCRs with DBSCAN, adding TCRdist sequence similarity when clustering within HLA-allele-positive subsets. Repertoires with fewer than 30,000 or more than 120,000 public chains, plus five repertoires with anomalous nucleotide sharing, were excluded from co-occurrence clustering. TCRdb mirrors the immuneACCESS table, restricted to in-frame sequences. Some clones are absent from its copies; in checked studies, under half trace to an unresolved V gene, and the reason for the others is unknown. V and J calls and clone size follow that table, whereas D and trimming were derived from the DNA. Recorded for this sample are about 140,000 clones; roughly four fifths of them occurred a single time. The top ten clonotypes cover roughly 3.1% of the sample.

A note on this clone: The specificity of this receptor is unknown. Per-base quality was not reported, and no clone a single base away is much larger than it.

The cohort was made up of roughly 670 healthy bone marrow donors. At the time of sampling, every cohort member was nominally healthy, though immune exposures that went unrecorded were likely present. The donor was CMV seropositive and belonged to the group of about 290 seropositive cohort members. A peripheral blood sample was collected from each donor, and TCR beta sequencing was performed on peripheral blood mononuclear cells. Genomic DNA was extracted from the blood cell samples with the Qiagen DNeasy Blood Extraction Kit. Trimming removed 1 base from V and 1 base from J, leaving 16 bases between the germline ends. Reading from cysteine to phenylalanine, the CDR3 counts 18 amino acids. Just CDR3 DNA is preserved here, 54 bases in frame from base 1. In the germline V gene, CDR1 corresponds to LGHNA and CDR2 to YNFKEQ.

The origin of this receptor is a man in his late teens or twenties in good health and CMV-seropositive. The sample comprised PBMCs. The rearrangement joined TRBV4-2 to TRBJ2-2; possibly the D gene is TRBD2, per 6 matching bases. CDR3 region: CASSQGGSRLGNTGELFF. The DNA sequence is TGTGCCAGCAGCCAAGGGGGGTCGAGACTAGGGAACACCGGGGAGCTGTTTTTT.